This paragraph covers one TCR beta chain sequence. Its antigen is unknown. This sample was included in a study of vaccination and CD4 T cells after COVID-19. Treatment defined: roughly 10-day PBMC culture with coronavirus spike peptide pools or control peptides (ViraFEST assay). CDR3 size: 18 residues. Germline CDR1 and CDR2: KGHDR and SFDVKD. Trimming at V came to 2 bases and at J to 2 bases, leaving 11 bases not matched to a gene. Cultured CD4+ T cell DNA underwent sequencing with the Oncomine TCR Beta short-read assay. One entry per CDR3 protein results from TCRdb running MiXCR on the PCR reads. The sample holds around 11,000 distinct CDR3 sequences, 65% seen once.

V usage is TRBV24-1 and J usage is TRBJ2-3; 8 bases are shared with TRBD2. The source was CD4+ T cells from blood, cultured in vitro, collected before SARS-CoV-2 vaccination. This TCR came from a human donor who had recovered from COVID-19. For the CDR3, the DNA is TGTGCCACCAGTGATTCACCCGAGGGGACTAGGGACACAGATACGCAGTATTTT. As protein: CATSDSPEGTRDTDTQYF.